Presented here are 6 T cell receptor beta chains from one specimen sequenced in a study of blood T cell repertoires in COVID-19. Sequencing was performed with immunoSEQ multiplex PCR; in TCRdb, only in-frame clones are kept and a portion is missing. Here the sample spans 300,000 to 450,000 clones, roughly nine tenths being singletons. The sample comprised PBMCs or T cells enriched from blood (not recorded which). The receptors shown here come from a man aged 18 to 30 who had recovered from COVID-19.

The CDR3 is CASSVMGGSTDTQYF. The CDR3 nucleotides read TGTGCCAGCAGCGTCATGGGCGGGAGCACAGATACGCAGTATTTT. The rearrangement joins TRBV9 to TRBJ2-3; D possibly corresponds to TRBD2 (5 bases). The V gene lost 2 bases and the J gene lost 0 bases, with 10 bases spanning the gap. CDR1 is SGDLS and CDR2 is YYNGEE in the germline V gene. The CDR3 is made up of 15 amino acids.

The CDR3 loop reads CASSESGLSYNEQFF. CDR3 coding DNA: TGTGCCAGCAGCGAATCGGGACTTTCCTACAATGAGCAGTTCTTC. The chain joins TRBV9 to TRBJ2-1, with D possibly TRBD2 on 6 matching bases. V gave up 3 bases and J gave up 1 base, with 11 bases separating them. The germline CDR1 and CDR2 sequences are SGDLS and YYNGEE. This CDR3 is 15 amino acids long.

This chain connects TRBV3-1 (or the pseudogene TRBV3-2) to TRBJ1-5; TRBD1 matches 11 bases. The CDR3 is 16 amino acids. Germline trimming cut 10 bases from V and 8 bases from J; bases unmatched to any gene: 16. Germline CDR1 is LGHDT and CDR2 is YNNKEL (reference sequence). The CDR3 DNA reads as TGTGCCAACCCCACGTGGGGGACAGGGGGTTTGGAGCCCCAGCATTTT. It yields the protein CANPTWGTGGLEPQHF.

The genes are TRBV6-5 and TRBJ1-6; no reliable D call. Germline-derived CDR1 and CDR2 are MNHEY and SVGAGI. The germline V and J ends were trimmed by 10 bases and 4 bases, with 11 bases remaining between them. CDR3 length: 13 residues. As DNA, the CDR3 is TGTGCCACTCAGGCAGAGTATAATTCACCCCTCCACTTT. As protein: CATQAEYNSPLHF.

This chain uses TRBV11-2 with TRBJ1-2, with TRBD1 as a possible D gene (5 bases). Trimming pared 0 bases from V and 4 bases from J, leaving 9 bases between. Germline V gene lookup returns CDR1 SGHAT and CDR2 FQNNGV. The CDR3 runs 14 residues. CDR3 amino acids: CASSLDTQGYGYTF. CDR3 nucleotide sequence: TGTGCCAGCAGCTTAGACACCCAGGGCTATGGCTACACCTTC.

J is TRBJ2-5 and V is TRBV27, with D hard to call. The CDR3 spans 11 residues. Germline V gene lookup returns CDR1 MNHEY and CDR2 SMNVEV (reference sequence). Trimming cost V 6 bases and J 2 bases, with 4 bases left between them. The CDR3 protein is CASRRQETQYF. The CDR3 coding sequence is TGTGCCAGCAGGAGGCAAGAGACCCAGTACTTC.